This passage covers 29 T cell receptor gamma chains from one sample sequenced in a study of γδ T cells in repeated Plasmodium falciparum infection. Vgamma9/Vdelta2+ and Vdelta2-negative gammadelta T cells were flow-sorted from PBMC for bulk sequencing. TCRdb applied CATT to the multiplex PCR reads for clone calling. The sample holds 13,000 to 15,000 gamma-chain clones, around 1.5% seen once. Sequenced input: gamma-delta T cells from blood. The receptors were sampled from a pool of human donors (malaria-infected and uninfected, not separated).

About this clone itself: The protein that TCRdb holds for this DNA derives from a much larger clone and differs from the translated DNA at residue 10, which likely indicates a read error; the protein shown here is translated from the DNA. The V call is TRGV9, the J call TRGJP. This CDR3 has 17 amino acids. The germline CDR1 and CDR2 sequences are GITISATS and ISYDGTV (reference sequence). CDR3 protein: CALWEDHQESGKKIKVF. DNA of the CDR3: TGTGCCTTGTGGGAGGATCATCAAGAGTCGGGCAAAAAAATCAAGGTATTT.

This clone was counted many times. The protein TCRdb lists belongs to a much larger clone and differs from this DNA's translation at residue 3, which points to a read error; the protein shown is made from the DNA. For the CDR3, the DNA is TGTGCCGCCTGGGACGGTTATAAGAAACTCTTT. Translating gives CAAWDGYKKLF. The chain couples TRGV3 to TRGJ1 or TRGJ2. TCRdb supplies no J gene; here it was assigned by aligning the nucleotide sequence to germline. Germline CDR1 reads VTNTFY; CDR2 reads YDVSTARD (reference sequence). CDR3 length: 11 residues.

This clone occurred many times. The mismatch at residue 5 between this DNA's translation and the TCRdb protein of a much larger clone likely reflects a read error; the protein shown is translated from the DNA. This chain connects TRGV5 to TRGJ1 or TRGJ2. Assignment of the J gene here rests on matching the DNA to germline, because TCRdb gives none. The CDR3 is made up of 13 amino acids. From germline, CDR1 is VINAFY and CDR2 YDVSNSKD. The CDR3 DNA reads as TGTGCCACCTGGGGCAGGCCGTGTTATAAGAAACTCTTT. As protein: CATWGRPCYKKLF.

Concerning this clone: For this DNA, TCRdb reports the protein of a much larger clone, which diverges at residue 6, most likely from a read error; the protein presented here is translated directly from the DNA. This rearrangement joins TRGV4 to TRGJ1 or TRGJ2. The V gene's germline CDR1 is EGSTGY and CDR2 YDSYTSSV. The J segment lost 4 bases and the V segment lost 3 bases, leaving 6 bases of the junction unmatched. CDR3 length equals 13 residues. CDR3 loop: CATWDSTYYKKLF. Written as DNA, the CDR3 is TGTGCCACCTGGGATAGTACGTATTATAAGAAACTCTTT.

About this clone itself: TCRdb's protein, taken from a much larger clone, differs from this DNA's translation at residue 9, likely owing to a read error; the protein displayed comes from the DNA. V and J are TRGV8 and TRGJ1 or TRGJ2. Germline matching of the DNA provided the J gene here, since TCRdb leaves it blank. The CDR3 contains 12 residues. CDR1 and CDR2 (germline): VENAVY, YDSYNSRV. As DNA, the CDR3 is TGTGCCACCTGGGATAGTCGTTATAGGAAACTCTTT. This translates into CATWDSRYRKLF.

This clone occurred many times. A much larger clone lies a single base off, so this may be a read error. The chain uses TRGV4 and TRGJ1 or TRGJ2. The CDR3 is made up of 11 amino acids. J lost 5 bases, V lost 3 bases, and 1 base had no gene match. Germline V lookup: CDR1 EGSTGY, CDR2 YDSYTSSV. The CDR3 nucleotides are TGTGCCACCTGGGATAATTATAAGAAACTCTTT. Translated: CATWDNYKKLF.

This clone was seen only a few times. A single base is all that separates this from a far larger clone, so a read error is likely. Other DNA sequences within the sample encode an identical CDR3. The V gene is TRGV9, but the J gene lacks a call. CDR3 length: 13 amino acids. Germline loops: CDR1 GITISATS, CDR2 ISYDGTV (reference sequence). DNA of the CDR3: TGTGCCTTGTGGGGGGGCGATTATTATAAGAAGCTCTTT. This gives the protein CALWGGDYYKKLF.

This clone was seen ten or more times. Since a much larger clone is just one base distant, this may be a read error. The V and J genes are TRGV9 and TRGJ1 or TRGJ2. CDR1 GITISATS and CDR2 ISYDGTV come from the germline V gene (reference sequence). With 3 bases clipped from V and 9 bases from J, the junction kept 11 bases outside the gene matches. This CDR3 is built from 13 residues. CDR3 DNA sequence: TGTGCCTTGTGGGAGTTTAGGCGACGTAAGAAACTCTTT. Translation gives CALWEFRRRKKLF.

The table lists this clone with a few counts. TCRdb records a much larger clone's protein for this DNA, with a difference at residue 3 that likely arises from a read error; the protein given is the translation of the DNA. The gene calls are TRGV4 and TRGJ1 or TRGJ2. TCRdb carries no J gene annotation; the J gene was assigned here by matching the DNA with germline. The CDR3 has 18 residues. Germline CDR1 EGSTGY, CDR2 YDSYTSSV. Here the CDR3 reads CASWDGPTPLQNYYKKLF. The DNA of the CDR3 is TGTGCCTCCTGGGATGGGCCCACTCCACTCCAGAATTATTATAAGAAACTCTTT.

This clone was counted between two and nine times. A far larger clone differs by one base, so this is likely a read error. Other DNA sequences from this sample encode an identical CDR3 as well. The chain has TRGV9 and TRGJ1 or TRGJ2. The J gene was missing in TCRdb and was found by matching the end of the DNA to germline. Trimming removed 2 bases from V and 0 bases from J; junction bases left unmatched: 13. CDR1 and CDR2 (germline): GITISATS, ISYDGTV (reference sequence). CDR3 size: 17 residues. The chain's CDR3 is CALWEAYKYQNYYKKLF. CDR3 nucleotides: TGTGCCTTGTGGGAGGCCTATAAATATCAGAATTATTATAAGAAACTCTTT.

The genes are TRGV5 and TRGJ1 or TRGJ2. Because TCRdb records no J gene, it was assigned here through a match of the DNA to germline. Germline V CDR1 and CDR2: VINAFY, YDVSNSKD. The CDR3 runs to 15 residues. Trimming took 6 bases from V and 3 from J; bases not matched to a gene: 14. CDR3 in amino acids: CATWTGSHRYYKKLF. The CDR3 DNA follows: TGTGCCACCTGGACAGGCTCGCACCGTTATTATAAGAAACTCTTT.

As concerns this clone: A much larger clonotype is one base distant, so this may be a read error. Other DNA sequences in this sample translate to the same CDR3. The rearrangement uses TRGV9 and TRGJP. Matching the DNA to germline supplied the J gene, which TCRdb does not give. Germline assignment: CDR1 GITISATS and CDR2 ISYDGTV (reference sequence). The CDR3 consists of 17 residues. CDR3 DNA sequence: TGTGCCTTGTGGGAGGTGAACAAAGAGTTGGGCAAAAAGATCAAGGTATTT. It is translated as CALWEVNKELGKKIKVF.

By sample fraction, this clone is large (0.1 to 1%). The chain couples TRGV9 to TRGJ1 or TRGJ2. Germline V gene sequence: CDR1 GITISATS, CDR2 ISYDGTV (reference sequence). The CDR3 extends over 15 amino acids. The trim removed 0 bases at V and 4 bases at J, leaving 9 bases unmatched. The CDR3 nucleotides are TGTGCCTTGTGGGAGGTGCCTGTCCGATATTATAAGAAACTCTTT. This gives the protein CALWEVPVRYYKKLF.

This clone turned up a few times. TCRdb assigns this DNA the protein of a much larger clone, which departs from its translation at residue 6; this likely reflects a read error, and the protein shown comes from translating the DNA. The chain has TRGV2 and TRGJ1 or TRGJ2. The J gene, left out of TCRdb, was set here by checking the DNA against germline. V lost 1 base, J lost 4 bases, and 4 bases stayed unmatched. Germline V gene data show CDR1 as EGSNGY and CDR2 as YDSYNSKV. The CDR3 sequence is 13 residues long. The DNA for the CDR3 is TGTGCCACCTGGGACGGCCGATATTATAAGAAACTCTTT. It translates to CATWDGRYYKKLF.

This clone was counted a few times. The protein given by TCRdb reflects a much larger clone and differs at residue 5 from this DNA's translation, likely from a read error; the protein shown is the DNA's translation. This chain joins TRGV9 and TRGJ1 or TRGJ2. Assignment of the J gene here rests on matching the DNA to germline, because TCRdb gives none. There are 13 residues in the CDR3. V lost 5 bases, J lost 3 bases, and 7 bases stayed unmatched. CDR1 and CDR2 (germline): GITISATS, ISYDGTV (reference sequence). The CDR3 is CALWGPFYYKKLF. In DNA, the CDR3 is TGTGCCTTGTGGGGTCCTTTTTATTATAAGAAACTCTTT.

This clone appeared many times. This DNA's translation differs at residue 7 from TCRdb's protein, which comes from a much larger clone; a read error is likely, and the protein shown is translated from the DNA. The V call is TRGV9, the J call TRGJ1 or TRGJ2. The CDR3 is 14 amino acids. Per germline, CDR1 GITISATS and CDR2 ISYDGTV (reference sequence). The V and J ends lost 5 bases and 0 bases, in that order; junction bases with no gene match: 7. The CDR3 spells CALWGDPNYYKKLF. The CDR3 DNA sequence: TGTGCCTTGTGGGGCGATCCGAATTATTATAAGAAACTCTTT.

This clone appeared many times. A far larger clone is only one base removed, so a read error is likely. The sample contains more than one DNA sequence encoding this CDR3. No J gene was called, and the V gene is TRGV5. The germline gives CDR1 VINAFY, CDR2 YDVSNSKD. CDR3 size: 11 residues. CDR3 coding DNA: TGTGCCACCTGGGTCTACGGTGAGAAGCTCTTT. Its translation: CATWVYGEKLF.

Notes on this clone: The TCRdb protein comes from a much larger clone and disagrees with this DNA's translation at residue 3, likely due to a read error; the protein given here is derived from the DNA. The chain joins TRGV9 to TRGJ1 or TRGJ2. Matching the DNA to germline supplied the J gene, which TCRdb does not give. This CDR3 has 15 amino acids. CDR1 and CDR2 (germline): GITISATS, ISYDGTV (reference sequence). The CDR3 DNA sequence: TGTGCCTCGTGGGAATATGGTGTGCTTTATTATAAGAAACTCTTT. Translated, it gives CASWEYGVLYYKKLF.

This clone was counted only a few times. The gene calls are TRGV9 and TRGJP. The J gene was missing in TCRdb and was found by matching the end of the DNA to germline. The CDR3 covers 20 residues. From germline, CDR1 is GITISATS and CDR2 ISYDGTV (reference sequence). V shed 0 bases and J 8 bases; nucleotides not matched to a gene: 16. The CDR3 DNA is TGTGCCTTGTGGGAGGTGGAAGAGTTGGGCAAAAAGTTGGGCAAAAAAATCAAGGTATTT. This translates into CALWEVEELGKKLGKKIKVF.

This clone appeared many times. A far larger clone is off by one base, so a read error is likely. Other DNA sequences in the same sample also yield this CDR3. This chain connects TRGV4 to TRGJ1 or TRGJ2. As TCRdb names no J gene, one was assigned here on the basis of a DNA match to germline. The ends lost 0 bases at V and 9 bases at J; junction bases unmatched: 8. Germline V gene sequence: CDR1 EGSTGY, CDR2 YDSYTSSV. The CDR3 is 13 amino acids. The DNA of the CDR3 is TGTGCCACCTGGGATGGGCACTACTGTAAGAAACTCTTT. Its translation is CATWDGHYCKKLF.

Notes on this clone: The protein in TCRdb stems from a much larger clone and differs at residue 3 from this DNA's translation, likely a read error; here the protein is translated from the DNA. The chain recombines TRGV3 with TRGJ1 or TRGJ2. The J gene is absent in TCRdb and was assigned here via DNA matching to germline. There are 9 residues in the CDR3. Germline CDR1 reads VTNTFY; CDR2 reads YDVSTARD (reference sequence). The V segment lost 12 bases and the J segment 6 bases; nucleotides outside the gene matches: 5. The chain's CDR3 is CASGYKKLF. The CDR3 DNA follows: TGTGCCTCCGGTTATAAGAAACTCTTT.

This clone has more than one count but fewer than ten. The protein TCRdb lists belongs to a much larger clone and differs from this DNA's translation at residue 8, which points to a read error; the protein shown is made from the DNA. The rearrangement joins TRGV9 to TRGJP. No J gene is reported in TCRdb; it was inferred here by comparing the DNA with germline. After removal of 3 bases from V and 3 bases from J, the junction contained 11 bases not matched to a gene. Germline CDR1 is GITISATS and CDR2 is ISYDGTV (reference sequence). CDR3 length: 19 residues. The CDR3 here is CALWEQTDQQELGKKIKVF. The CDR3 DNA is TGTGCCTTGTGGGAGCAAACAGACCAGCAAGAGTTGGGCAAAAAAATCAAGGTATTT.

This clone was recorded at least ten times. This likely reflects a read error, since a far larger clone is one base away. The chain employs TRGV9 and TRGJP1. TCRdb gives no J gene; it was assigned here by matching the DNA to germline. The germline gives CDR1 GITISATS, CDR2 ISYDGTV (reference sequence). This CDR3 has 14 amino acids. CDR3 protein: CALWTHTTGWFKIF. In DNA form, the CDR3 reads TGTGCCTTGTGGACACATACCACAGGTTGGTTCAAGATATTT.

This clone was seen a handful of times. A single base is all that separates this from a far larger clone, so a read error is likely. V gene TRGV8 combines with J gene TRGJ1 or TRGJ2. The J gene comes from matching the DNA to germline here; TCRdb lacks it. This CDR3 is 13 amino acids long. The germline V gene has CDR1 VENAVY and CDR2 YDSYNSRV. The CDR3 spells CATWALSPRKKLF. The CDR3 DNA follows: TGCGCCACCTGGGCCCTCTCTCCCAGAAAGAAACTCTTT.

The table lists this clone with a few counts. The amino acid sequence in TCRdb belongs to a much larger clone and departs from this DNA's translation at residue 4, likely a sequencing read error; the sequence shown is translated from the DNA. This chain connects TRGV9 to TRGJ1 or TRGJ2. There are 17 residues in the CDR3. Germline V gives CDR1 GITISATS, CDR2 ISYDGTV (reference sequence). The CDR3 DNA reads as TGTGCCTTGTGTGAGGTGCTTGGGATAGGAAATTATTATAAGAAACTCTTT. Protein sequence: CALCEVLGIGNYYKKLF.

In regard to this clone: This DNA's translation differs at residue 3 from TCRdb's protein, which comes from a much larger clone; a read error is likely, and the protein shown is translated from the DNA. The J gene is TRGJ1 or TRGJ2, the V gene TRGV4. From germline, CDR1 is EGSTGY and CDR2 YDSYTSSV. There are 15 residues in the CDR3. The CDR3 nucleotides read TGTGCCATCTGGGATGGGCCGTGGGATTATTATAAGAAACTCTTT. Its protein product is CAIWDGPWDYYKKLF.

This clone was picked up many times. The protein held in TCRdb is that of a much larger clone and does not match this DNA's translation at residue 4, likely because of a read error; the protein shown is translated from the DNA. The CDR3 coding sequence is TGTGCCTTGGGGGAGGAATTCAAATATTATAAGAAACTCTTT. This gives the protein CALGEEFKYYKKLF. The rearrangement joins TRGV9 to TRGJ1 or TRGJ2. CDR3 size: 14 residues. Germline CDR1 GITISATS, CDR2 ISYDGTV (reference sequence).

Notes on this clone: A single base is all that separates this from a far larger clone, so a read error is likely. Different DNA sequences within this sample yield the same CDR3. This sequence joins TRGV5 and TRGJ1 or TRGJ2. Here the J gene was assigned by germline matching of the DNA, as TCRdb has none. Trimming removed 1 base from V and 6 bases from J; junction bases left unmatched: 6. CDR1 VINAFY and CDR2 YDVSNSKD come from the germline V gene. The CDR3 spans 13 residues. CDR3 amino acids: CATWDRPCYKKLF. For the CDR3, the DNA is TGTGCCACCTGGGACAGACCGTGTTATAAGAAACTCTTT.

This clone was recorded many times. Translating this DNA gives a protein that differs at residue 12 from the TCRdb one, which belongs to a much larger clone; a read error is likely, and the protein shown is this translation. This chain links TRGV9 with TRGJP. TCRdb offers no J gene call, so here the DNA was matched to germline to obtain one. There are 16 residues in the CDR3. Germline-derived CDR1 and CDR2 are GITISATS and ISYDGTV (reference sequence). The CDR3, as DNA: TGTGCCTTGTGGGAAGAGCAAGAGTTGGGCAAAAGAATCAAGGTATTT. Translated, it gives CALWEEQELGKRIKVF.